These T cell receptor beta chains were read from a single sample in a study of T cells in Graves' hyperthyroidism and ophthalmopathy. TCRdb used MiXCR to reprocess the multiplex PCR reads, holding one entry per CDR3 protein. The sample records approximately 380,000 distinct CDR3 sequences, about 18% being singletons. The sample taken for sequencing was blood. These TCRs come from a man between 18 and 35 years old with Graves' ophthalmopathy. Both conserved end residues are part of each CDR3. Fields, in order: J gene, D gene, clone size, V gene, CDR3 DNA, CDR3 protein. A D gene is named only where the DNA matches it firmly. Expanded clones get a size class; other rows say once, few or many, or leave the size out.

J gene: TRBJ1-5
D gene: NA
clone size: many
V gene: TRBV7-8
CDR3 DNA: TGTGCCAGCAGCTCAGGGGTTGGAGGGCAGCCCCAGCATTTT
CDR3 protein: CASSSGVGGQPQHF

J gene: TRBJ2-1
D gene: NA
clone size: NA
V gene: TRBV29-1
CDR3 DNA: TGCAGCGTTGTGAGGCGCCTCAATGAGCAGTTCTTC
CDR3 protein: CSVVRRLNEQFF

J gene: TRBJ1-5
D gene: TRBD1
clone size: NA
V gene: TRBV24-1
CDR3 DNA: TGTGCCACCAGTGATAAGACAGGGAATAGCAATCAGCCCCAGCATTTT
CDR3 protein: CATSDKTGNSNQPQHF

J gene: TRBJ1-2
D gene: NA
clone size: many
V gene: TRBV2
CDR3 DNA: TGTGCCAGCACCGGGACCATGGGGGGCTACACCTTC
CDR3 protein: CASTGTMGGYTF

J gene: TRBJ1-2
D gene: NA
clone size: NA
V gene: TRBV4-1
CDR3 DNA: TGCGCCAGCAGCCCCCTGGAGGGAATTCCCTATGGCTACACCTTC
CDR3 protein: CASSPLEGIPYGYTF

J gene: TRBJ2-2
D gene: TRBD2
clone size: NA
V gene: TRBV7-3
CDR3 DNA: TGTGCCAGCAGCACCGGGACTAGCGCCGCCGGGGAGCTGTTTTTT
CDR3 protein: CASSTGTSAAGELFF

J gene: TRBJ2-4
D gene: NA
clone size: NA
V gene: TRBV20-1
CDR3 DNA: TGCAGTGCTAGTGGGGGACGACACATTCAGTACTTC
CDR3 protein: CSASGGRHIQYF

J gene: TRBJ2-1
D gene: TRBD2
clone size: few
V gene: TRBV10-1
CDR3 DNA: TGCGCCAGCAGTGAACAGACTAGCGGGGGCCCAGGGCAAAATGAGCAGTTCTTC
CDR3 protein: CASSEQTSGGPGQNEQFF

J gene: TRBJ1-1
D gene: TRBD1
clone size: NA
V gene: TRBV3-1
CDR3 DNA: TGTGCCAGCAGCCAACCGGCGGGACAGGGTGCTTTCTTT
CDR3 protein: CASSQPAGQGAFF

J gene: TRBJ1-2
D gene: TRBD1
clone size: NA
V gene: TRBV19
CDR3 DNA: TGTGCCAGCTTGGGACAGGGTTATGGCTACACCTTC
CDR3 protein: CASLGQGYGYTF

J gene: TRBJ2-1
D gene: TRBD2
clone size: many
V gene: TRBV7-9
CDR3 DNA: TGTGCCAGCACCCTCACCCGGGGGGGCAATGAGCAGTTCTTC
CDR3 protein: CASTLTRGGNEQFF

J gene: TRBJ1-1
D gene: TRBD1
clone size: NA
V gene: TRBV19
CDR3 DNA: TGTGCCAGTAGTTGGGGACAGCTTGAAGCTTTCTTT
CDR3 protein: CASSWGQLEAFF

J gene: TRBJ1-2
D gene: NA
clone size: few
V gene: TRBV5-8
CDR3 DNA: TGTGCCAGCAGCTCCTGGACAGTCCTAAAGCACTATGGCTACACCTTC
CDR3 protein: CASSSWTVLKHYGYTF

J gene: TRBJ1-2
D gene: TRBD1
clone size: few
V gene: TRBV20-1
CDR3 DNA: TGCAGTGCTCCCCAGAGGGGACAGGGGCACGATGGCTACACCTTC
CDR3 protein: CSAPQRGQGHDGYTF

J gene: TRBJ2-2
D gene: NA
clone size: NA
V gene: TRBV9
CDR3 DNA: TGTGCCAGCAGCCCTTCCGGGACGAACACCGGGGAGCTGTTTTTT
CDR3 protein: CASSPSGTNTGELFF

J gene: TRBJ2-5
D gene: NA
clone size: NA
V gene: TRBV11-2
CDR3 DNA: TGTGCCAGCAGCTTAGAGGCTCCGGGGACCCAGTACTTC
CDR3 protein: CASSLEAPGTQYF

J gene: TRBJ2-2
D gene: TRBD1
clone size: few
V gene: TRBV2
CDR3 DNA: TGTGCCAACAGCGACAGGGACACCGGGGAGCTGTTTTTT
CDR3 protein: CANSDRDTGELFF

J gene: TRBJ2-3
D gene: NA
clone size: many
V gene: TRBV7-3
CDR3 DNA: TGTGCCAGCAGCCCCCGGGGGGCCCCCACAGATACGCAGTATTTT
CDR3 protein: CASSPRGAPTDTQYF

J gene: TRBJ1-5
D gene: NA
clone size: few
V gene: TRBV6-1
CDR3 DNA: TGTGCCAGCAGTGAAGAGCCCCTGGAGGGGAATCAGCCCCAGCATTTT
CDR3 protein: CASSEEPLEGNQPQHF

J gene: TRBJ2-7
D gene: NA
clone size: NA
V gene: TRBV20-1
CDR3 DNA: TGCAGTGCACCTGGAAGCGGGTCGTACTACGAGCAGTACTTC
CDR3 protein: CSAPGSGSYYEQYF

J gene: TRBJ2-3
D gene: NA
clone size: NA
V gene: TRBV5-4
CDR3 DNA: TGTGCCAGCAGCGGCCCCGGCGCAGATACGCAGTATTTT
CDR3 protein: CASSGPGADTQYF

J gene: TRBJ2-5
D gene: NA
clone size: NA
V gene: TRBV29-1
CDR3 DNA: TGCAGCGTTGAAGATCTGCACAGAGAGACCCAGTACTTC
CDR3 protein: CSVEDLHRETQYF

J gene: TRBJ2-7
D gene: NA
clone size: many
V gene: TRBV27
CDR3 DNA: TGTGCCAGCAGTTTATGGCCAGGGGTCGACGAGCAGTACTTC
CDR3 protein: CASSLWPGVDEQYF

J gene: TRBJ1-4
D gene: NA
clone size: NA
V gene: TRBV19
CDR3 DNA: TGTGCCAGTAGAAGAACAGGACCAACTAATGAAAAACTGTTTTTT
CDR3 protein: CASRRTGPTNEKLFF

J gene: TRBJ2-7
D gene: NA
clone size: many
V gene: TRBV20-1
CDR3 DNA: TGCAGTGTGGGAGGAATCTACGAGCAGTACTTC
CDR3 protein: CSVGGIYEQYF

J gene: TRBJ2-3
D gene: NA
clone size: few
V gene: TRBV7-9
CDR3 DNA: TGTGCCAGCAGCTTAACAGGGACTCCGTTGGATACGCAGTATTTT
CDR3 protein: CASSLTGTPLDTQYF

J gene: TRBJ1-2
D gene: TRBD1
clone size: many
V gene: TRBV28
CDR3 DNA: TGTGCCAGCAGTTTTCCCGGACAGGGACATGGCTACACCTTC
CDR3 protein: CASSFPGQGHGYTF

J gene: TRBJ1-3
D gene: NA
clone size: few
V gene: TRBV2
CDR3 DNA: TGTGCCAGCAGTGAGCATTGGGCCTCTGGAAACACCATATATTTT
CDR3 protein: CASSEHWASGNTIYF

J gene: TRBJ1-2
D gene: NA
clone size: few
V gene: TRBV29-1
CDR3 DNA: TGCAGCGTGTTGAAGGTCAGGGAATATGGCTACACCTTC
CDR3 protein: CSVLKVREYGYTF

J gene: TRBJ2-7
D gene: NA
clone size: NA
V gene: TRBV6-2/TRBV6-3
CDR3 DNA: TGTGCCAGCAGTTACCCTGTGGCAGGGGAGTCCTACGAGCAGTACTTC
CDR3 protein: CASSYPVAGESYEQYF

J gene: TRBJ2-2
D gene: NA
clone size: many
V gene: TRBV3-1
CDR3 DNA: TGTGCCAGCAGCCAACGGGACTTTACCGGGGAGCTGTTTTTT
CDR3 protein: CASSQRDFTGELFF

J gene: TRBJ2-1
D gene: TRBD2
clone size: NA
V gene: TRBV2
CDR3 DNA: TGTGCCAGCAGTGTTTCGGCTAGCGGGGAGAACAATGAGCAGTTCTTC
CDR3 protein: CASSVSASGENNEQFF

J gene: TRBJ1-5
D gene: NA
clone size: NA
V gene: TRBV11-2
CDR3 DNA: TGTGCCAGCAGCGTATCAGGGTGGGAAGATCAGCCCCAGCATTTT
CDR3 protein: CASSVSGWEDQPQHF

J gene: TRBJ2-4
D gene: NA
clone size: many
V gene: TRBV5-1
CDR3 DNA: TGCGCCAGCAGCTTGGCAGATTACGCTAGCATTCAGTACTTC
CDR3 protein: CASSLADYASIQYF

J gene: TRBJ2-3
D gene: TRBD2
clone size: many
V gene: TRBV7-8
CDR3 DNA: TGTGCCAGCAGCTTATCTCTAGCGGTGAGCACAGATACGCAGTATTTT
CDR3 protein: CASSLSLAVSTDTQYF

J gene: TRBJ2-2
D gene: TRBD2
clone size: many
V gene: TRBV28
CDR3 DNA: TGTGCCAGCAGTTTTAGCGGGGGGGAGAACACCGGGGAGCTGTTTTTT
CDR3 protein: CASSFSGGENTGELFF

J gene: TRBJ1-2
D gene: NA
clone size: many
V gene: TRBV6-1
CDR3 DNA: TGTGCCAGCAGATTGGGGGGATTTAACTATGGCTACACCTTC
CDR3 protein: CASRLGGFNYGYTF

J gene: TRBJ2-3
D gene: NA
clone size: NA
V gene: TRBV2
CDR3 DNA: TGTGCCAGCGCGGGGACTAGCACAGATACGCAGTATTTT
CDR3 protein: CASAGTSTDTQYF

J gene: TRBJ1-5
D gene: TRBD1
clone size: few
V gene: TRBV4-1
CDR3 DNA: TGCGCCAGCAGCCAGACCCGGGACAGGTCCCGGCCCCAGCATTTT
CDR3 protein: CASSQTRDRSRPQHF

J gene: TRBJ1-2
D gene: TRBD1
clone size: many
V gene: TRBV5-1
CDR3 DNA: TGCGCCAGCAGCTTGGTGGGGGACAGTCACTATGGCTACACCTTC
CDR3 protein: CASSLVGDSHYGYTF

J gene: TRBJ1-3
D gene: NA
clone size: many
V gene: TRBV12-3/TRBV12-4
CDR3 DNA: TGTGCCAGCAGCACAGCTTACTCTGGAAACACCATATATTTT
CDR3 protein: CASSTAYSGNTIYF

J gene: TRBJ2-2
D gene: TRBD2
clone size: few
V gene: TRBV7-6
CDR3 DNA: TGTGCCAGCAGCCTCGATCTCCGACGCGGGGGACGCGGGGAGCTGTTTTTT
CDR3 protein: CASSLDLRRGGRGELFF

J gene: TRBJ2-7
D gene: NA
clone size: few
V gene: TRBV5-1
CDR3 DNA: TGCGCCAGCAGCTTTCGACACCCCTACGAGCAGTACTTC
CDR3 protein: CASSFRHPYEQYF

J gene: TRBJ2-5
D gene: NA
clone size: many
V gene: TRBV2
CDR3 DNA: TGTGCCAGCGCCCAAGAGACCCAGTACTTC
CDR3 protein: CASAQETQYF

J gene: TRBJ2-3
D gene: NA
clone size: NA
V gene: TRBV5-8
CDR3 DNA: TGTGCCAGCAGCCTGACACCTAGCACAGATACGCAGTATTTT
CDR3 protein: CASSLTPSTDTQYF

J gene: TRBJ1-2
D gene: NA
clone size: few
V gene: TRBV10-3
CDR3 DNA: TGTGCCATCAGAGGGGTAACTAACTATGGCTACACCTTC
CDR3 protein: CAIRGVTNYGYTF

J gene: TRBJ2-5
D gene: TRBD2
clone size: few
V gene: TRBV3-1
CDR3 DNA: TGTGCCAGCAGCCACGGACTAGCGGGGGGGCGGGAGACCCAGTACTTC
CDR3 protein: CASSHGLAGGRETQYF

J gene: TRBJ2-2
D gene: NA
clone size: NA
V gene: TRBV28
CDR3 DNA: TGTGCCAGCAGCCATTATACACCGGGACGGCACACCGGGGAGCTGTTTTTT
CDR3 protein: CASSHYTPGRHTGELFF

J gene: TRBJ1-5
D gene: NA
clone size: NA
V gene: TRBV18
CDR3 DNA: TGTGCCAGCTCACCGGGCGGGCAGGGCGTATATCAGCCCCAGCATTTT
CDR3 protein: CASSPGGQGVYQPQHF

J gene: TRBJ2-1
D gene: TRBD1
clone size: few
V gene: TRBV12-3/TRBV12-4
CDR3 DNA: TGTGCCAGCAGCTCTGCCGGGACAGGGGTATGGAATGAGCAGTTCTTC
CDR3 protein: CASSSAGTGVWNEQFF

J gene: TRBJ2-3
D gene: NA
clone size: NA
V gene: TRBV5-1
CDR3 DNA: TGCGCCAGCAGCTTGGGAGAAGTCACAGATACGCAGTATTTT
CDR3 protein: CASSLGEVTDTQYF

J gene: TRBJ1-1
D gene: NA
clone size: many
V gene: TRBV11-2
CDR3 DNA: TGTGCCAGCAGCTTAGGGCCGTTCCGTGGGGCTTTCTTT
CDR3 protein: CASSLGPFRGAFF

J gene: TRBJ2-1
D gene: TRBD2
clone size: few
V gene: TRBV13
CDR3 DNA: TGTGCCAGCAGCGTGGGGACTAGCTACAATGAGCAGTTCTTC
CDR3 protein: CASSVGTSYNEQFF

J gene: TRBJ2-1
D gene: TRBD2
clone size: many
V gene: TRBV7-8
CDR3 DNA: TGTGCCAGCAGCTTGACCCTTAGCGGGGTGGATGAGCAGTTCTTC
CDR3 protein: CASSLTLSGVDEQFF

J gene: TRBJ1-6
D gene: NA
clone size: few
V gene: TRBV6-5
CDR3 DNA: TGTGCCAGCAGTTACGAAAGGACCAATTCACCCCTCCACTTT
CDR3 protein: CASSYERTNSPLHF

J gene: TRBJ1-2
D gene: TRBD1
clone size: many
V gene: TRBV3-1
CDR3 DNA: TGTGCCAGCAGCCAGCACCCCGGCGGGACAGGGGGCTATGGCTACACCTTC
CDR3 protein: CASSQHPGGTGGYGYTF

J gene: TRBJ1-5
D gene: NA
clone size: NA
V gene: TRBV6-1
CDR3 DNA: TGTGCCAGCAGCCCGGACGGATATAGCAATCAGCCCCAGCATTTT
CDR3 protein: CASSPDGYSNQPQHF